Following are 23 T cell receptor beta chains from one sample sequenced in a study of CD8 T cells in Susac syndrome. Reverse transcription used roughly 0.45 to 1 ug RNA and random hexamers. Via MiXCR, TCRdb re-called the immunoSEQ multiplex PCR reads, giving one row per CDR3 protein. The table shows under 200,000 distinct CDR3 sequences, with roughly 92% occurring only once. The specimen was CD4+ T cells from PBMCs. Receptor source: a human donor in good health.

The chain employs TRBV7-8 and TRBJ2-5; possibly TRBD1 or TRBD2 for D (5 bases each). The V gene lost 0 bases and the J gene lost 6 bases, with 11 bases spanning the gap. The CDR3 has 14 residues. CDR1 and CDR2 (germline): SGHVS, FQNEAQ. CDR3 sequence (DNA): TGTGCCAGCAGCTTAGCGGGGCTAGCCCAGACCCAGTACTTC. Translation gives CASSLAGLAQTQYF.

The chain joins TRBV7-9 to TRBJ1-4; D remains unclear. There are 18 residues in the CDR3. Germline-derived CDR1 and CDR2 are SEHNR and FQNEAQ (reference sequence). V was cut by 0 bases and J by 0 bases, with 14 bases left in between. CDR3 sequence: CASSLALNGLATNEKLFF. The CDR3 DNA reads TGTGCCAGCAGCTTAGCGCTAAATGGGCTTGCAACTAATGAAAAACTGTTTTTT.

The chain has TRBV7-2 and TRBJ1-2; D possibly corresponds to TRBD1 (5 bases). Between the trimmed V and J ends, which lost 5 bases and 4 bases, there was a span of 20 bases. The CDR3 runs 16 residues. Germline V gene sequence: CDR1 SGHTA, CDR2 FQGNSA. The CDR3 here is CASSRRGRGGGYGYTF. CDR3 bases: TGTGCCAGCAGCCGGCGGGGTCGGGGGGGTGGCTATGGCTACACCTTC.

The J gene is TRBJ2-7, the V gene TRBV5-6; 8 nucleotides match TRBD2. Per germline, CDR1 SGHDT and CDR2 YYEEEE. V trimming: 5 bases; J trimming: 2 bases; junction bases outside the gene matches: 6. The CDR3 has 14 residues. The CDR3 nucleotides read TGTGCCAGCAGGTGGCGGGGGGACACCTACGAGCAGTACGTC. Translated, it gives CASRWRGDTYEQYV.

The chain has TRBV3-1 and TRBJ2-7; D perhaps matches TRBD2 (6 bases). The germline gives CDR1 LGHDT, CDR2 YNNKEL (reference sequence). CDR3 length equals 14 residues. Trimming pared 4 bases from V and 0 bases from J, leaving 10 bases between. The DNA of the CDR3 is TGTGCCAGCAGCCTCCGGGGGATCTCCTACGAGCAGTACTTC. It yields the protein CASSLRGISYEQYF.

CDR3: CASSLLLGTGANVLTF. CDR3 bases: TGTGCCAGCAGCTTACTGTTGGGGACTGGGGCCAACGTCCTGACTTTC. This sequence joins TRBV7-9 and TRBJ2-6, with D uncertain. Trimming took off 2 bases at V and 2 bases at J, with 10 bases between the two ends. CDR1 is SEHNR, CDR2 FQNEAQ, per germline (reference sequence). This CDR3 contains 16 residues.

The J gene is TRBJ1-2, the V gene TRBV9; tentatively, D is TRBD1 (6 bases). Deletions cut 2 bases from V and 5 bases from J, with 16 bases between. The length of the CDR3 is 15 residues. Germline lookup yields CDR1 SGDLS and CDR2 YYNGEE. CDR3 sequence reads: CASSVAVGGGYGYTF. The CDR3 DNA sequence: TGTGCCAGCAGCGTCGCCGTAGGGGGAGGGTATGGCTACACCTTC.

The CDR3 DNA reads TGTGCCAGCAGCTTAGCTGGGACGGACTCTGGAAACACCATATATTTT. Its translation is CASSLAGTDSGNTIYF. The V call is TRBV7-6, the J call TRBJ1-3; TRBD1 might be the D (5 bases). The germline V and J ends were trimmed by 0 bases and 0 bases, with 9 bases remaining between them. This CDR3 region has 16 residues. Germline V gene data show CDR1 as SGHVS and CDR2 as FNYEAQ.

The genes are TRBV6-6 and TRBJ1-2; no clear D gene. The CDR3 runs to 14 residues. Trimming cost V 7 bases and J 6 bases, with 18 bases left between them. Germline CDR1 is MNHNY and CDR2 is SVGAGI (reference sequence). The CDR3 DNA is TGTGCCAGCAATCGCAGTAGCAGAAGGGATGGCTACACCTTC. It codes for CASNRSSRRDGYTF.

The chain links TRBV28 to TRBJ2-3, with D tentatively TRBD1 or TRBD2 (5 bases each). The CDR3 consists of 13 residues. The germline V gene has CDR1 MDHEN and CDR2 SYDVKM. The V gene lost 5 bases and the J gene lost 6 bases, with 12 bases spanning the gap. This chain's CDR3 is CASSPQGADTQYF. The CDR3, as DNA: TGTGCCAGCAGTCCTCAGGGAGCGGATACGCAGTATTTT.

The genes are TRBV9 and TRBJ2-1; D is possibly TRBD1 (6 bases). Trimming shortened V by 2 bases and J by 6 bases, and 12 bases separated the two germline ends. CDR3 length equals 14 residues. Germline CDR1 and CDR2: SGDLS and YYNGEE. The DNA of the CDR3 is TGTGCCAGCAGCGTTCGAACACAGGGCAATGAGCAGTTCTTC. This encodes CASSVRTQGNEQFF.

This sequence joins TRBV4-2 and TRBJ1-6; D is unresolved. The CDR3 runs to 14 residues. Germline V gene lookup returns CDR1 LGHNA and CDR2 YNFKEQ. V lost 6 bases and J 5 bases, leaving 11 bases between the germline ends. The CDR3 nucleotides are TGTGCCAGCAGGAGGTCGATACATAATTCACCCCTCCACTTT. Protein product: CASRRSIHNSPLHF.

V gene TRBV6-5 combines with J gene TRBJ2-3; 8 nucleotides agree with TRBD2. Germline lookup yields CDR1 MNHEY and CDR2 SVGAGI. Germline trimming cut 7 bases from V and 3 bases from J; bases unmatched to any gene: 6. CDR3 length: 14 amino acids. CDR3 DNA: TGTGCCAGCACCGCCCCGGGGGGGACAGATACGCAGTATTTT. Its translation: CASTAPGGTDTQYF.

This chain joins TRBV14 and TRBJ2-7; 10 nucleotides align to TRBD1. Germline trimming cut 2 bases from V and 6 bases from J; bases unmatched to any gene: 7. CDR3 length: 15 residues. Germline values: CDR1 SGHDN, CDR2 FVKESK. CDR3 sequence reads: CASSQLDRGRLEQYF. CDR3 DNA sequence: TGTGCCAGCAGCCAACTTGACAGGGGGCGTCTCGAGCAGTACTTC.

This sequence joins TRBV28 and TRBJ2-4; D remains ambiguous. The CDR3 length is 12 residues. Trimming removed 8 bases at V and 7 bases at J, with 12 bases between. From germline, CDR1 is MDHEN and CDR2 SYDVKM. The CDR3 loop reads CASSRVVNIQYF. CDR3 DNA: TGTGCCAGCTCTAGGGTAGTCAACATTCAGTACTTC.

The V gene is TRBV7-9, the J gene TRBJ2-5; D call uncertain. The CDR3 runs 16 residues. Germline CDR1 and CDR2: SEHNR and FQNEAQ (reference sequence). Trimming took off 5 bases at V and 2 bases at J, with 18 bases between the two ends. The CDR3 sequence is CASSPPVRVGQETQYF. The CDR3 DNA reads as TGTGCCAGCAGCCCCCCCGTCCGGGTTGGACAAGAGACCCAGTACTTC.

This clonotype has just one count. V usage is TRBV3-1 and J usage is TRBJ1-4; no clear D gene. Deletions cut 4 bases from V and 7 bases from J, with 10 bases between. Looked up from germline, CDR1 is LGHDT and CDR2 is YNNKEL (reference sequence). The CDR3 consists of 13 residues. This CDR3 is CASSPEESEKLFF. The CDR3 DNA follows: TGTGCCAGCAGCCCCGAGGAGAGTGAAAAACTGTTTTTT.

The CDR3 DNA reads TGTGCCAGCAGCTGGGGGGTACGGGGCGAGCAGTACGTC. It yields the protein CASSWGVRGEQYV. V and J are TRBV5-6 and TRBJ2-7; TRBD2 might be the D (6 bases). The ends were cut back, 3 bases at V and 6 bases at J, with 13 bases in the middle. The CDR3 covers 13 residues. The germline V gene has CDR1 SGHDT and CDR2 YYEEEE.

This chain uses TRBV5-1 with TRBJ1-6, with D unclear. Per germline, CDR1 SGHRS and CDR2 YFSETQ. With 4 bases removed from V and 9 bases from J, the gap between germline ends came to 17 bases. The CDR3 spans 15 residues. CDR3 nucleotides: TGCGCCAGCAGCGCCACCGGTTCCCTAAGTTCACCCCTCCACTTT. This codes for CASSATGSLSSPLHF.

The V gene is TRBV4-1, the J gene TRBJ2-1; 9 nucleotides line up with TRBD1. Germline CDR1 is MGHRA and CDR2 is YSYEKL. V lost 0 bases and J lost 6; bases outside the gene matches: 18. The CDR3 loop spans 20 amino acids. CDR3 amino acids: CASSQEKSGTGMGHSNEQFF. For the CDR3, the DNA is TGCGCCAGCAGCCAAGAAAAATCCGGGACAGGGATGGGGCATAGCAATGAGCAGTTCTTC.

Here the CDR3 reads CSVKVQVGTDTQYF. In DNA form, the CDR3 reads TGCAGTGTCAAGGTCCAGGTGGGCACAGATACGCAGTATTTT. The chain couples TRBV20-1 to TRBJ2-3; unclear D gene. V dropped 7 bases and J dropped 1 base, with 15 bases sitting between them. The CDR3 contains 14 residues. From germline, CDR1 is DFQATT and CDR2 SNEGSKA (reference sequence).

The chain links TRBV7-2 to TRBJ1-2; 8 bases are shared with TRBD1. V trimming: 3 bases; J trimming: 6 bases; junction bases outside the gene matches: 3. The CDR3 has 13 amino acids. Per germline, CDR1 SGHTA and CDR2 FQGNSA. The CDR3 DNA sequence: TGTGCCAGCAGCTTCGGACAGGGTGATGGCTACACCTTC. Its protein is CASSFGQGDGYTF.

This clonotype was detected once. The rearrangement joins TRBV4-2 to TRBJ1-2; 7 positions match TRBD1. This CDR3 comprises 14 residues. Looked up from germline, CDR1 is LGHNA and CDR2 is YNFKEQ. With V trimmed by 3 bases and J by 5 bases, 6 bases remained unmatched. The CDR3 sequence: CASSHPGTAYGYTF. In nucleotides, the CDR3 is TGTGCCAGCAGCCATCCCGGGACAGCATATGGCTACACCTTC.